What follows is one TCR beta chain and its context. Its antigen is currently unknown. Preparation of TCR beta libraries was done by quantitative 5'-RACE with molecular barcodes. TCRdb passed the 5' RACE reads through MiXCR, listing each CDR3 protein once. Of approximately 130,000 distinct CDR3 sequences in the sample, 9.3% are singletons; the top ten hold roughly 3.3%. The data were taken from a study of CD8 T cells in ankylosing spondylitis. General observations from the study: Reportedly, matched ankylosing spondylitis synovial fluid was significantly enriched for disease-linked clones. A motif of under 10 highly homologous TCR beta variants was seen as apparently characteristic of ankylosing spondylitis blood. Disease-linked clones bore a CD8+ phenotype and were relatively rare in peripheral blood.

The sequencing input was blood, either unsorted or a sorted T cell fraction (not recorded which). The source of this sequence is a male donor with ankylosing spondylitis or in good health (not recorded which).

The CDR3 region has the DNA TGCAGTCCGGGCAGTGAAAGCGGCTATAATTCACCCCTCCACTTT. Translating it yields CSPGSESGYNSPLHF. This chain links TRBV20-1 with TRBJ1-6; D ambiguous. The CDR3 length is 15 residues. The V and J ends lost 8 bases and 3 bases respectively, with 17 bases between them. Germline V gives CDR1 DFQATT, CDR2 SNEGSKA (reference sequence).